These T cell receptor beta chains were read from a single sample in a study of early T cells in non-severe SARS-CoV-2 infection. TCRdb re-called the 5' RACE reads with MiXCR, one entry per CDR3 protein. The repertoire holds 75,000 to 90,000 distinct CDR3 sequences, with 9.5% to 15% as singletons. Sequenced: whole blood. The receptor set was obtained from an adult who was a healthcare worker with PCR-confirmed SARS-CoV-2 infection or an uninfected control (not recorded which). Both conserved end residues are part of each CDR3. The D gene is left open where the match is weak. Clone size appears in some rows only: once, few, many, or a class for an expanded clone.

size: many; J: TRBJ2-7; D: -; V: TRBV12-3/TRBV12-4; CDR3: CASSFVTYEQYF; DNA: TGTGCCAGCAGTTTTGTAACCTACGAGCAGTACTTC
size: many; J: TRBJ2-7; D: TRBD2; V: TRBV19; CDR3: CASSIVSGTLYEQYF; DNA: TGTGCCAGTAGTATAGTGAGCGGGACCCTCTACGAGCAGTACTTC
size: few; J: TRBJ1-6; D: -; V: TRBV27; CDR3: CASSLRFPTPTSNSPLHF; DNA: TGTGCCAGCAGTTTAAGGTTTCCGACCCCTACTTCTAATTCACCCCTCCACTTT
size: few; J: TRBJ2-1; D: -; V: TRBV11-2; CDR3: CASSHRHNEQFF; DNA: TGTGCCAGCAGCCATCGGCACAATGAGCAGTTCTTC
size: many; J: TRBJ1-4; D: TRBD1; V: TRBV7-9; CDR3: CASSRKTGEGEKLFF; DNA: TGTGCCAGCAGCCGAAAGACAGGGGAGGGCGAAAAACTGTTTTTT
size: few; J: TRBJ2-7; D: TRBD2; V: TRBV7-2; CDR3: CASSLEGSGRAYEQYF; DNA: TGTGCCAGCAGCTTAGAAGGTAGCGGGAGGGCCTACGAGCAGTACTTC
size: -; J: TRBJ2-1; D: TRBD2; V: TRBV11-2; CDR3: CASSRGTSGGMDEQFF; DNA: TGTGCCAGCAGCCGAGGGACTAGCGGGGGCATGGATGAGCAGTTCTTC
size: few; J: TRBJ1-1; D: -; V: TRBV20-1; CDR3: CSARGTDTEAFF; DNA: TGCAGTGCTAGAGGGACAGACACTGAAGCTTTCTTT
size: -; J: TRBJ2-2; D: -; V: TRBV12-3/TRBV12-4; CDR3: CASSFGGFTGELFF; DNA: TGTGCCAGCAGTTTTGGCGGTTTCACCGGGGAGCTGTTTTTT
size: many; J: TRBJ2-1; D: TRBD2; V: TRBV11-2; CDR3: CASSLVGSSGAWYNEQFF; DNA: TGTGCCAGCAGCTTAGTAGGAAGTAGCGGGGCCTGGTACAATGAGCAGTTCTTC
size: many; J: TRBJ2-7; D: -; V: TRBV27; CDR3: CASSLTGTPAYEQYF; DNA: TGTGCCAGCAGTTTAACCGGGACACCTGCCTACGAGCAGTACTTC
size: many; J: TRBJ1-1; D: -; V: TRBV5-1; CDR3: CASSPEETVEAFF; DNA: TGCGCCAGCAGCCCCGAAGAGACAGTAGAAGCTTTCTTT
size: few; J: TRBJ2-1; D: -; V: TRBV28; CDR3: CASSFPGQPNEQFF; DNA: TGTGCCAGCAGCTTCCCGGGACAACCCAATGAGCAGTTCTTC
size: -; J: TRBJ1-1; D: -; V: TRBV20-1; CDR3: CSARDSRRGLNTEAFF; DNA: TGCAGTGCTAGAGATTCGCGACGCGGCTTGAACACTGAAGCTTTCTTT
size: many; J: TRBJ2-7; D: TRBD1; V: TRBV29-1; CDR3: CSVGDREPYEQYF; DNA: TGCAGCGTTGGGGACAGGGAACCCTACGAGCAGTACTTC
size: -; J: TRBJ2-7; D: -; V: TRBV29-1; CDR3: CSVLRQGRSYEQYF; DNA: TGCAGCGTCCTTCGGCAGGGACGCTCCTACGAGCAGTACTTC
size: many; J: TRBJ2-3; D: -; V: TRBV12-3/TRBV12-4; CDR3: CASGLRRGPDTQYF; DNA: TGTGCCAGCGGTCTCCGGCGTGGCCCAGATACGCAGTATTTT
size: few; J: TRBJ1-1; D: -; V: TRBV4-3; CDR3: CASSQDGSEAFF; DNA: TGCGCCAGCAGCCAAGACGGGTCCGAAGCTTTCTTT
size: few; J: TRBJ2-4; D: TRBD1; V: TRBV28; CDR3: CATIDRGRAKNIQYF; DNA: TGTGCCACAATCGACAGGGGCCGGGCCAAAAACATTCAGTACTTC
size: few; J: TRBJ2-7; D: -; V: TRBV3-1; CDR3: CASSQDLIRQQYF; DNA: TGTGCCAGCAGCCAAGATCTTATAAGGCAGCAGTACTTC